The 23 T cell receptor beta chains presented below share a single source sample, sequenced in a study of T cell responses to AZD1222 COVID-19 vaccine. Clones were read by immunoSEQ multiplex PCR, and TCRdb kept only the in-frame ones, dropping some. This repertoire shows about 150,000 clones, roughly nine tenths found once; its top ten account for less than 2%. Sequenced material: peripheral blood, taken on day 0 of AZD1222 vaccination. These receptors were collected from an adult in good health.

The chain is built from TRBV4-1 and TRBJ2-5; no clear D gene. CDR1 is MGHRA, CDR2 YSYEKL, per germline. This CDR3 comprises 14 residues. V was shortened by 2 bases and J by 3 bases, with 10 bases between the two germline ends. The CDR3 nucleotides are TGCGCCAGCAGCCAACCATCGGGTGAAGAGACCCAGTACTTC. Translating it yields CASSQPSGEETQYF.

J is TRBJ2-5 and V is TRBV24-1; TRBD2 aligns across 9 bases. With 1 base clipped from V and 5 bases from J, the junction kept 7 bases outside the gene matches. The CDR3 covers 16 residues. Germline-derived CDR1 and CDR2 are KGHDR and SFDVKD. CDR3 DNA sequence: TGTGCCACCAGTGATTTTGCTAGCGGGAAGGGTGAGACCCAGTACTTC. It yields the protein CATSDFASGKGETQYF.

The chain links TRBV7-2 to TRBJ2-4, with 9 bases lining up with TRBD1. With V trimmed by 3 bases and J by 3 bases, 0 bases remained unmatched. Germline V gene data show CDR1 as SGHTA and CDR2 as FQGNSA. This CDR3 has 14 amino acids. Here the CDR3 DNA reads TGTGCCAGCAGCTTGGACAGGGGCAAAAACATTCAGTACTTC. Residues: CASSLDRGKNIQYF.

J is TRBJ2-7 and V is TRBV4-1; 10 bases line up with TRBD1. The germline gives CDR1 MGHRA, CDR2 YSYEKL. This CDR3 comprises 17 residues. The V and J ends lost 0 bases and 2 bases, in that order; junction bases with no gene match: 7. CDR3 loop: CASSQDNWDRGTYEQYF. In nucleotides, the CDR3 is TGCGCCAGCAGCCAAGATAACTGGGACAGGGGAACCTACGAGCAGTACTTC.

V usage is TRBV18 and J usage is TRBJ1-2, with TRBD1 matching over 8 bases. V gave up 3 bases and J gave up 8 bases; unmatched junction bases: 11. Germline V gene lookup returns CDR1 KGHSH and CDR2 LQKENI. The length of the CDR3 is 15 residues. The DNA for the CDR3 is TGTGCCAGCTCACCGCCGGGACAGGTTAATTACGGCTACACCTTC. Translated, it gives CASSPPGQVNYGYTF.

The chain is built from TRBV9 and TRBJ2-7; D is unclear. V was clipped by 0 bases and J by 0 bases, with 7 bases between them. CDR1 SGDLS and CDR2 YYNGEE come from the germline V gene. The CDR3 sequence is 14 residues long. This CDR3 is CASSVGTASYEQYF. The CDR3 DNA follows: TGTGCCAGCAGCGTAGGAACAGCCTCCTACGAGCAGTACTTC.

The chain carries TRBV28 and TRBJ1-5, with D tentatively TRBD1 (6 bases). The V end was cut by 4 bases, the J end by 4 bases, with 20 bases between. The germline gives CDR1 MDHEN, CDR2 SYDVKM. The length of the CDR3 is 17 residues. The CDR3 loop is CASSSDGGVFRNQPQHF. In DNA, the CDR3 is TGTGCCAGCAGTTCGGACGGGGGCGTATTTCGAAATCAGCCCCAGCATTTT.

CDR3 region: CASSTSPTTSGREQFF. CDR3 DNA sequence: TGTGCCAGCAGTACCTCCCCGACGACTAGCGGGAGGGAGCAGTTCTTC. The J gene is TRBJ2-1, the V gene TRBV9; TRBD2 matches 13 bases. The CDR3 consists of 16 residues. Germline loops: CDR1 SGDLS, CDR2 YYNGEE. The J segment lost 10 bases and the V segment lost 5 bases, leaving 12 bases of the junction unmatched.

The V and J genes are TRBV4-2 and TRBJ2-7; D might be TRBD2 (5 bases). The ends were cut back, 1 base at V and 6 bases at J, with 19 bases in the middle. Per germline, CDR1 LGHNA and CDR2 YNFKEQ. The CDR3 totals 16 residues. The CDR3 loop is CASSQGADPRRLEQYF. The CDR3 coding sequence is TGTGCCAGCAGCCAAGGGGCGGACCCACGGAGGCTCGAGCAGTACTTC.

The rearrangement uses TRBV24-1 and TRBJ1-1; 7 positions agree with TRBD1. This CDR3 has 13 residues. Germline V lookup: CDR1 KGHDR, CDR2 SFDVKD. Germline trimming cut 12 bases from V and 3 bases from J; bases unmatched to any gene: 9. The CDR3 here is CASQRDSYTEAFF. CDR3 nucleotide sequence: TGTGCCTCACAACGGGACAGTTACACTGAAGCTTTCTTT.

This clone was recorded once. This rearrangement joins TRBV3-1 (or the pseudogene TRBV3-2) to TRBJ2-3; 8 bases are a match to TRBD2. V was pared by 1 base and J by 0 bases, with 6 bases of the junction left unmatched. The CDR3 contains 17 residues. Germline CDR1 LGHDT, CDR2 YNNKEL (reference sequence). The CDR3 sequence is CASSQVVREGSTDTQYF. CDR3 DNA sequence: TGTGCCAGCAGCCAAGTAGTCCGGGAGGGGAGCACAGATACGCAGTATTTT.

Comments on this clone: Other DNA sequences within the sample encode an identical CDR3. The chain couples TRBV28 to TRBJ1-1; 10 bases line up with TRBD1. Trimming removed 6 bases from V and 5 bases from J; junction bases left unmatched: 6. The V gene's germline CDR1 is MDHEN and CDR2 SYDVKM. The CDR3 is 14 residues long. The CDR3 DNA is TGTGCCAGCAGGGGACAGGGGCGAGGGACTGAAGCTTTCTTT. Translating it yields CASRGQGRGTEAFF.

This clone has more than one count but fewer than ten. The chain combines TRBV11-2 with TRBJ2-5; 7 nucleotides line up with TRBD2. V lost 5 bases and J lost 5; bases outside the gene matches: 8. Germline CDR1 is SGHAT and CDR2 is FQNNGV. The CDR3 has 14 residues. The chain's CDR3 is CASSPRTSPETQYF. The DNA for the CDR3 is TGTGCCAGCAGCCCGAGGACTAGTCCTGAGACCCAGTACTTC.

Points on this clone: The same CDR3 also results from other DNA sequences found in this sample. The rearrangement links TRBV28 to TRBJ1-2; D is undetermined. The V end was cut by 1 base, the J end by 2 bases, with 5 bases between. From germline, CDR1 is MDHEN and CDR2 SYDVKM. The CDR3 has 13 amino acids. The CDR3 DNA is TGTGCCAGCAGTTTATCCCAGAACTATGGCTACACCTTC. Amino acid sequence: CASSLSQNYGYTF.

This clone was seen at least ten times. This rearrangement joins TRBV27 to TRBJ1-2; D is uncertain. Germline assignment: CDR1 MNHEY and CDR2 SMNVEV (reference sequence). The V and J ends lost 4 bases and 4 bases respectively, with 10 bases between them. This CDR3 spans 13 amino acids. CDR3 coding DNA: TGTGCCAGCAGTTCGGGTAGAGGCTATGGCTACACCTTC. It codes for CASSSGRGYGYTF.

This chain connects TRBV30 to TRBJ2-3; the D gene could be TRBD1 or TRBD2 (5 bases each). The CDR3 runs 16 residues. The ends were cut back, 2 bases at V and 0 bases at J, with 15 bases in the middle. Per germline, CDR1 GTSNPN and CDR2 SVGIG (reference sequence). CDR3 residues: CAWSRGLPSSTDTQYF. Written as DNA, the CDR3 is TGTGCCTGGAGTAGGGGCCTTCCTAGCAGCACAGATACGCAGTATTTT.

V usage is TRBV4-1 and J usage is TRBJ1-3; D is ambiguous. Per germline, CDR1 MGHRA and CDR2 YSYEKL. Trimming took off 0 bases at V and 4 bases at J, with 10 bases between the two ends. The CDR3 loop spans 15 amino acids. CDR3 in amino acids: CASSQERWAGNTIYF. CDR3 DNA sequence: TGCGCCAGCAGCCAAGAGAGGTGGGCCGGAAACACCATATATTTT.

The CDR3 DNA is TGTGCCAGCAGTTTCGACAGGGGGGTCGGCTACACCTTC. It yields the protein CASSFDRGVGYTF. The chain combines TRBV27 with TRBJ1-2, with TRBD1 matching over 9 bases. Trimming at V came to 3 bases and at J to 8 bases, leaving 4 bases not matched to a gene. The germline V gene encodes CDR1 MNHEY and CDR2 SMNVEV (reference sequence). The CDR3 is 13 residues long.

The chain is built from TRBV7-9 and TRBJ1-4, with D perhaps matching TRBD1 (5 bases). The CDR3 contains 13 residues. V shed 1 base and J shed 8 bases, with 8 bases lying between them. CDR1 and CDR2 from the germline V gene are SEHNR and FQNEAQ (reference sequence). CDR3 sequence reads: CASSLVGDEKLFF. As DNA, the CDR3 is TGTGCCAGCAGCTTAGTAGGGGACGAAAAACTGTTTTTT.

The chain employs TRBV7-7 and TRBJ2-1, with D maybe TRBD2 (5 bases). CDR1 SSHAT and CDR2 FNYEAQ come from the germline V gene (reference sequence). The CDR3 has 13 residues. V was shortened by 5 bases and J by 4 bases, with 9 bases between the two germline ends. The CDR3 here is CASSPERYNEQFF. CDR3 nucleotides: TGTGCCAGCAGCCCCGAGCGGTACAATGAGCAGTTCTTC. Drawing the rest from reference TRBV7-7 and TRBJ2-1, the complete variable domain is GAGVSQSPRYKVTKRGQDVTLRCDPISSHATLYWYQQALGQGPEFLTYFNYEAQPDKSGLPSDRFSAERPEGSISTLTIQRTEQRDSAMYRCASSPERYNEQFFGPGTRLTVL.

The CDR3 nucleotides read TGTGCCAGCAGTATCTGGACAGGAGGAAACACCATATATTTT. Protein product: CASSIWTGGNTIYF. V is TRBV2 and J is TRBJ1-3; TRBD1 matches 7 bases. The CDR3 is 14 amino acids. Germline-derived CDR1 and CDR2 are SNHLY and FYNNEI. V lost 5 bases to trimming and J lost 4 bases; unmatched junction nucleotides: 5. The full variable domain, rest sourced from reference TRBV2 and TRBJ1-3, is EPEVTQTPSHQVTQMGQEVILRCVPISNHLYFYWYRQILGQKVEFLVSFYNNEISEKSEIFDDQFSVERPDGSNFTLKIRSTKLEDSAMYFCASSIWTGGNTIYFGEGSWLTVV.

This chain joins TRBV28 and TRBJ1-3, with 9 bases aligning to TRBD1. This CDR3 is built from 15 residues. Germline CDR1 reads MDHEN; CDR2 reads SYDVKM. Trimming removed 4 bases from V and 3 bases from J; junction bases left unmatched: 4. The CDR3 loop is CASSSQGAGGNTIYF. The CDR3 DNA reads as TGTGCCAGCAGTTCACAGGGGGCAGGTGGAAACACCATATATTTT.

The rearrangement uses TRBV6-5 and TRBJ1-1, with a possible D match to TRBD1 (5 bases). The germline V gene encodes CDR1 MNHEY and CDR2 SVGAGI. The V gene lost 0 bases and the J gene lost 2 bases, with 10 bases spanning the gap. CDR3 length: 15 residues. The CDR3 reads CASSYSGQGNTEAFF. For the CDR3, the DNA is TGTGCCAGCAGTTACTCGGGGCAGGGAAACACTGAAGCTTTCTTT.